This T cell receptor (beta chain) stems from a study of shared clonotypes between healthy human individuals. The data were produced by immunoSEQ multiplex PCR, yet TCRdb's version contains in-frame clones alone and is incomplete. Here the sample spans about 530,000 clones, 75% to 80% being singletons. Trimming shortened V by 3 bases and J by 6 bases, and 13 bases separated the two germline ends. Germline-derived CDR1 and CDR2 are SGHRS and YFSETQ. This CDR3 region has 14 residues. The sample comprised PBMCs. The chain combines TRBV5-1 with TRBJ2-1; no definite D call. The clonotype originates from a woman aged 40 to 49 in good health. Some clones in this sample may be carry-over from other donors' samples. CDR3 sequence: CASSSGGAANEQFF. The CDR3 DNA reads TGCGCCAGCAGCTCGGGCGGAGCCGCCAATGAGCAGTTCTTC.